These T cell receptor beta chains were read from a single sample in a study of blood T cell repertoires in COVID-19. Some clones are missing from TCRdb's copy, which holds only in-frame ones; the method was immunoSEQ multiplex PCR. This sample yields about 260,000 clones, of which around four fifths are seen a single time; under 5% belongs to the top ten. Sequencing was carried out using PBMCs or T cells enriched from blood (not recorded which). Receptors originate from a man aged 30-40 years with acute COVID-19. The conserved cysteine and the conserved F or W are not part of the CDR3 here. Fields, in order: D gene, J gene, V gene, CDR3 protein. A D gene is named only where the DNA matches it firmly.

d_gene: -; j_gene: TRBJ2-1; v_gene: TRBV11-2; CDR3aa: ASSLEVSGYNEQF
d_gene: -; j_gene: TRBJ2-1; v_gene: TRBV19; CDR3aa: ASSPRDNEQF
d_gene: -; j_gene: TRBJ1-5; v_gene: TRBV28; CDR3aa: ASTSGQGYQPQH
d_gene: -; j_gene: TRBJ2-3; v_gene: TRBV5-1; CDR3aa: ASSSEQGQSRTDTQY
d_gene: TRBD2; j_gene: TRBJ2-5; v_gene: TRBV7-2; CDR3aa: ASSLVGTSGTETQY
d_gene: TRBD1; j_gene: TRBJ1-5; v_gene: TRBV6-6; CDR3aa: ASNVQGSSGQPQH
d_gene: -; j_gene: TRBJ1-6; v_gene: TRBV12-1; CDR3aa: ASSFTSTDSPLH
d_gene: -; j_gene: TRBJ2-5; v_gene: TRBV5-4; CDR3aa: ASSLGGARDQETQY
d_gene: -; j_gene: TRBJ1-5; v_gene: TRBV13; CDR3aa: ASSLRGNQPQH
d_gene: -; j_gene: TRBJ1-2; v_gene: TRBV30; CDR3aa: AWSPKGTGYT
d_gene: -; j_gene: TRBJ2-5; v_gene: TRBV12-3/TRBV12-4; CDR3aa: ASSIRRDTEY
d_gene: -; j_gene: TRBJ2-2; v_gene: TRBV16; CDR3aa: ASSQWQGTGELF
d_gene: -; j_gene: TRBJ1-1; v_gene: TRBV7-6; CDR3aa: ASSLSGSMNTEAF
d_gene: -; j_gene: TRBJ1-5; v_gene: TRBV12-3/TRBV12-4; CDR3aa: ASSFRGNQPQH
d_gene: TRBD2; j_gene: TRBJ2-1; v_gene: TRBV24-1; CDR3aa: ATSDSPPGLAGSEQF
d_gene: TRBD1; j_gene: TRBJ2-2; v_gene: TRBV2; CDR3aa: ASSEPGTGAGELF
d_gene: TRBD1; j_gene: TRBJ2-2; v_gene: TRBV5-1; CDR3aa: ASSYTGAYTGELF
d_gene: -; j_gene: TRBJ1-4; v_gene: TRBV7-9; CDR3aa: ASSLGRVTDRSFNEKLF
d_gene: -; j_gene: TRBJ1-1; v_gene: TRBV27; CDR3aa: ASSFRSGSAF